This T cell receptor (beta chain) was sequenced during a study of brain T cells in children with intractable seizures. Data came from immunoSEQ multiplex PCR; TCRdb stores just in-frame clones and leaves some out. The sample yields some 76,000 clones, approximately 94% seen once. This CDR3 contains 12 residues. Trimming removed 10 bases from V and 8 bases from J, with 14 bases in between. Germline lookup yields CDR1 SNHLY and CDR2 FYNNEI. The sequence derives from a boy younger than two with tuberous sclerosis and intractable seizures. This sample comprised peripheral blood, obtained at surgery. This chain uses TRBV2 with TRBJ2-2; D ambiguous. The CDR3 spells CATHPAGGELFF. CDR3 DNA: TGTGCCACCCACCCTGCCGGAGGGGAGCTGTTTTTT.